These 11 T cell receptor beta chains originate from one sample sequenced in a study of blood T cell repertoires in COVID-19. Clones were sequenced by immunoSEQ multiplex PCR, and TCRdb holds only the in-frame ones, with some missing. The table has about 250,000 clones, around 86% seen once. The sequenced sample was PBMCs or T cells enriched from blood (not recorded which). The receptors come from a man aged 40-49 years who had recovered from COVID-19.

This chain connects TRBV7-9 to TRBJ2-7; possibly TRBD1 for D (6 bases). Germline-derived CDR1 and CDR2 are SEHNR and FQNEAQ (reference sequence). V was cut by 4 bases and J by 0 bases, with 13 bases left in between. The CDR3 is 15 residues long. The CDR3 DNA reads TGTGCCAGCAGCTCCCGGACAGATAGCTCCTACGAGCAGTACTTC. This sequence encodes CASSSRTDSSYEQYF.

V is TRBV14 and J is TRBJ2-7, with 9 bases identical to TRBD1. From germline, CDR1 is SGHDN and CDR2 FVKESK. Trimming removed 5 bases from V and 5 bases from J; junction bases left unmatched: 10. There are 15 residues in the CDR3. The CDR3 nucleotides are TGTGCCAGCAGCACCTCGGGACAGGGCTTCCACGAGCAGTACTTC. Encoded protein: CASSTSGQGFHEQYF.

V usage is TRBV6-5 and J usage is TRBJ1-6; D gene uncertain. The CDR3 loop spans 12 amino acids. The germline V and J ends were trimmed by 4 bases and 8 bases, with 6 bases remaining between them. CDR1 and CDR2 from the germline V gene are MNHEY and SVGAGI. CDR3 region: CASSSLYSPLHF. The CDR3 DNA follows: TGTGCCAGCAGTTCTCTTTATTCACCCCTCCACTTT.

V is TRBV27 and J is TRBJ2-7; TRBD2 is a possible D gene (5 bases). The CDR3 length is 14 residues. Germline-derived CDR1 and CDR2 are MNHEY and SMNVEV (reference sequence). V was pared by 6 bases and J by 0 bases, with 12 bases between. CDR3 residues: CASSHRTSSYEQYF. CDR3 in DNA: TGTGCCAGCAGCCACCGTACTAGCTCCTACGAGCAGTACTTC.

Written as DNA, the CDR3 is TGTGCCAGCAGCCAAGATCTAGGTCCTGGGTTGTACGAGCAGTACTTC. Protein sequence: CASSQDLGPGLYEQYF. The chain is built from TRBV3-1 (or the pseudogene TRBV3-2) and TRBJ2-7; D not resolved. V was pared by 0 bases and J by 4 bases, with 16 bases between. The germline CDR1 and CDR2 sequences are LGHDT and YNNKEL (reference sequence). The CDR3 runs to 16 residues.

This clone was detected only once. This rearrangement joins TRBV18 to TRBJ1-1; D call uncertain. V gave up 2 bases and J gave up 5 bases, with 12 bases separating them. The CDR3 is made up of 14 amino acids. Germline V gene lookup returns CDR1 KGHSH and CDR2 LQKENI. The DNA for the CDR3 is TGTGCCAGCTCACCAAGAGCGGAGGGTACTGAAGCTTTCTTT. Translating it yields CASSPRAEGTEAFF.

This clone was counted ten times or more. V gene TRBV7-9 combines with J gene TRBJ1-4; tentatively, D is TRBD1 (6 bases). CDR3 size: 15 residues. Germline V gene sequence: CDR1 SEHNR, CDR2 FQNEAQ (reference sequence). V lost 2 bases to trimming and J lost 5 bases, with 12 bases between them. CDR3 amino acids: CASSLQGRGNEKLFF. In nucleotides, the CDR3 is TGTGCCAGCAGCTTACAGGGGCGGGGGAATGAAAAACTGTTTTTT.

In this sample, this clone turned up once. The chain has TRBV2 and TRBJ2-1, with TRBD2 matching over 8 bases. The V gene end was trimmed by 5 bases and the J gene end by 3 bases; junction bases not matched to a gene: 6. Per germline, CDR1 SNHLY and CDR2 FYNNEI. CDR3 length: 15 amino acids. CDR3 sequence reads: CASSPLAVIYNEQFF. The CDR3 DNA follows: TGTGCCAGCAGTCCACTAGCGGTGATCTACAATGAGCAGTTCTTC.

The chain combines TRBV27 with TRBJ2-1; TRBD2 matches 7 bases. Unmatched junction bases numbered 1, after V lost 3 bases and J lost 5 bases. The CDR3 contains 13 residues. Per the germline V gene, CDR1 is MNHEY and CDR2 is SMNVEV (reference sequence). CDR3 coding DNA: TGTGCCAGCAGTTTCGGACTAGACAATGAGCAGTTCTTC. Protein sequence: CASSFGLDNEQFF.

The chain couples TRBV5-4 to TRBJ1-2; the D is unclear. The CDR3 runs 14 residues. Between the trimmed V and J ends, which lost 6 bases and 5 bases, there was a span of 17 bases. Germline V CDR1 and CDR2: SGHNT, YYREEE (reference sequence). CDR3 sequence reads: CASTFPGVWYGYTF. The CDR3 DNA is TGTGCCAGCACCTTCCCCGGGGTCTGGTATGGCTACACCTTC.

The chain combines TRBV4-2 with TRBJ2-7; TRBD2 might be the D (6 bases). V lost 0 bases and J 7 bases, leaving 13 bases between the germline ends. Germline assignment: CDR1 LGHNA and CDR2 YNFKEQ. The CDR3 covers 14 residues. CDR3 nucleotide sequence: TGTGCCAGCAGCCAAGAGGAGTTTGGGGGGGAGCAGTACTTC. Translated: CASSQEEFGGEQYF.